This T cell receptor (beta chain) is from a study of low-dose radiotherapy and immunotherapy resistance in tumors. Study-wide context: A dose of 0.5 Gy per fraction was delivered to Cohort 1 every 2 weeks, for a total of 6.5 Gy.

Time point meaning: after trial treatment. The treatment: LDRT plus nivolumab, ipilimumab, low-dose cyclophosphamide and aspirin (RACIN trial). Each donor was administered nivolumab, ipilimumab, aspirin, low-dose cyclophosphamide and low-dose radiotherapy. First-strand cDNA used TRAV- and TRBV-specific primers, covering alpha and beta chains. TCRs were amplified for roughly 22 PCR cycles with a constant-region primer and V-primer adapter. TCRdb reanalysed the reads using MiXCR and keeps one entry per CDR3 protein. The sample carries around 80,000 distinct CDR3 sequences, less than 20% recorded once. This clonotype occurred a few times. The material sequenced was PBMCs, taken after low-dose radiotherapy plus immunotherapy. This TCR derives from a male donor with prostate cancer.

The CDR3 bases are TGTGCCAGCAGCCAAGCGATCCGCACAGATACGCAGTATTTT. Protein product: CASSQAIRTDTQYF. The rearrangement joins TRBV3-1 to TRBJ2-3; no definite D call. This CDR3 comprises 14 residues. Trimming left V 1 base short and J 1 base short, with 6 bases between. Germline V lookup: CDR1 LGHDT, CDR2 YNNKEL (reference sequence).